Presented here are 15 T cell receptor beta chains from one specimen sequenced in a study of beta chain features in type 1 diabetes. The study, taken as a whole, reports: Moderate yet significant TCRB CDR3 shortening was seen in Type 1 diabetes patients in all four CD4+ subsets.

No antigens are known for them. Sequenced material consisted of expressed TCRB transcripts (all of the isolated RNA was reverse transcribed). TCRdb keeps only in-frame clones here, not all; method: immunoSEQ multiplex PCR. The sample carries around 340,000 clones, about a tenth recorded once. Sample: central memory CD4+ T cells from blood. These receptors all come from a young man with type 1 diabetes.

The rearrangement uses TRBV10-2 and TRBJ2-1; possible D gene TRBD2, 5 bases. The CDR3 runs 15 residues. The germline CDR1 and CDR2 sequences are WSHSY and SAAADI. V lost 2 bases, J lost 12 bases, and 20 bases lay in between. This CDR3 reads CASSEVLGGLGRQFF. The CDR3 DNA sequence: TGCGCCAGCAGTGAGGTACTGGGCGGGCTCGGTAGGCAGTTCTTC.

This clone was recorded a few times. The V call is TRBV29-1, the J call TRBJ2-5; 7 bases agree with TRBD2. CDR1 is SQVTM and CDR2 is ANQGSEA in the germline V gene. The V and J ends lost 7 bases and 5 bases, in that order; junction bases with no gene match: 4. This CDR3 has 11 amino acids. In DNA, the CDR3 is TGCAGCGGGGGGGGAGTGGAGACCCAGTACTTC. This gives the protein CSGGGVETQYF.

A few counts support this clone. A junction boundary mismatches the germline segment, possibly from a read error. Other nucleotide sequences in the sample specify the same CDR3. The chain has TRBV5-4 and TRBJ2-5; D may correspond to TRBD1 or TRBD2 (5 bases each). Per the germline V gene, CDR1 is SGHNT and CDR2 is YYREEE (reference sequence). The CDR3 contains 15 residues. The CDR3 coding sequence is TGCGCCAGCAGCTTGGCCGAGGGGCGACAAGAGACCCAGTACTTC. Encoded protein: CASSLAEGRQETQYF.

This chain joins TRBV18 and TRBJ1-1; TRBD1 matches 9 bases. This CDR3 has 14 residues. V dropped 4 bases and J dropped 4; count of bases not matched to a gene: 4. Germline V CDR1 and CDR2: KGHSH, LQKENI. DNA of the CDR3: TGTGCCAGCTCACAACAGGGGGCGGGCACTGAAGCTTTCTTT. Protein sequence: CASSQQGAGTEAFF.

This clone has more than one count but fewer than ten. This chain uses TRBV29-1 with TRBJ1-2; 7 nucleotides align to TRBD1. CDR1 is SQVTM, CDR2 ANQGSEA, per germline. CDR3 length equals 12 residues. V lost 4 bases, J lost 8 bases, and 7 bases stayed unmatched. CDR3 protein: CSVGDRVHGYTF. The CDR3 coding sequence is TGCAGCGTTGGAGACAGGGTCCACGGCTACACCTTC.

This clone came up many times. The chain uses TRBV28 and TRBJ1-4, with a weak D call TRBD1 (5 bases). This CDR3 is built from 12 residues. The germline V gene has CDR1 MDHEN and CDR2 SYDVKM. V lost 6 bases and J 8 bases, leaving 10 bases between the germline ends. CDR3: CASSRGLEKLFF. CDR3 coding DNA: TGTGCCAGCAGCCGGGGCCTCGAAAAACTGTTTTTT. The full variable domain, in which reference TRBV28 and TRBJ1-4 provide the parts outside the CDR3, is DVKVTQSSRYLVKRTGEKVFLECVQDMDHENMFWYRQDPGLGLRLIYFSYDVKMKEKGDIPEGYSVSREKKERFSLILESASTNQTSMYLCASSRGLEKLFFGSGTQLSVL.

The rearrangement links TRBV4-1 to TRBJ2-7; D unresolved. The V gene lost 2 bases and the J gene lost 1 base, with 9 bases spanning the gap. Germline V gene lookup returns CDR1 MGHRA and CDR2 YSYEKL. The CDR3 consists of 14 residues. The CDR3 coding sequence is TGCGCCAGCAGCCAATTGGCCGGATCCTACGAGCAGTACTTC. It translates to CASSQLAGSYEQYF.

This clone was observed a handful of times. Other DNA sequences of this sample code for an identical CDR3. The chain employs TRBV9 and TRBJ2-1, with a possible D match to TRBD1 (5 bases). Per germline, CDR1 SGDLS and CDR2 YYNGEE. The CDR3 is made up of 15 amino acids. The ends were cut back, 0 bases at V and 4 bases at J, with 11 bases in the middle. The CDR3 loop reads CASSVEGQTYNEQFF. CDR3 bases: TGTGCCAGCAGCGTAGAGGGGCAGACTTACAATGAGCAGTTCTTC.

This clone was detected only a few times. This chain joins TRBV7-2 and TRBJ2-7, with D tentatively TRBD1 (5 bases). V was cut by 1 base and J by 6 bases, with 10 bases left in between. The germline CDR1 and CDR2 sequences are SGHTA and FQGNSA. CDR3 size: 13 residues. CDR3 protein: CASSLEGRGEQYF. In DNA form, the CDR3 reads TGTGCCAGCAGCTTAGAGGGAAGGGGCGAGCAGTACTTC.

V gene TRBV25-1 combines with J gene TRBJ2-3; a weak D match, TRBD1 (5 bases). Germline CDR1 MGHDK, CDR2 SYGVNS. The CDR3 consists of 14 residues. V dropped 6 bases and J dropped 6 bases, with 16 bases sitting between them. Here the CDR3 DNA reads TGTGCCAGCAGAACAATGGGGCCAAGGGATACGCAGTATTTT. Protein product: CASRTMGPRDTQYF.

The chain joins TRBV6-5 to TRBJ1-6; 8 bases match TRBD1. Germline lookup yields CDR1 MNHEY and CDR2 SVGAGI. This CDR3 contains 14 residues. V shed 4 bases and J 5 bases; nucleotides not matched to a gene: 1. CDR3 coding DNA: TGTGCCAGCAGTTCGGACAGGGATAATTCACCCCTCCACTTT. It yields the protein CASSSDRDNSPLHF.

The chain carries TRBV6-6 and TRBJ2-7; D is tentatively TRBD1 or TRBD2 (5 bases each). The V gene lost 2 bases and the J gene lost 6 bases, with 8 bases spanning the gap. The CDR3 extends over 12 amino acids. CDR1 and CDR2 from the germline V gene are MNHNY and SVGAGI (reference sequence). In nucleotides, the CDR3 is TGTGCCAGCAGTTACCTGGGGGTCGAGCAGTACTTC. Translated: CASSYLGVEQYF.

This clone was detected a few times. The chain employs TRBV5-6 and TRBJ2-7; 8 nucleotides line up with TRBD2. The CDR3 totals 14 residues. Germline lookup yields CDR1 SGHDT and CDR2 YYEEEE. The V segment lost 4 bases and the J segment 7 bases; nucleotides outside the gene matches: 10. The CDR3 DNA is TGTGCCAGCAGCCCCTATAGCGGGGTTGGGGAGCAGTACTTC. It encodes CASSPYSGVGEQYF.

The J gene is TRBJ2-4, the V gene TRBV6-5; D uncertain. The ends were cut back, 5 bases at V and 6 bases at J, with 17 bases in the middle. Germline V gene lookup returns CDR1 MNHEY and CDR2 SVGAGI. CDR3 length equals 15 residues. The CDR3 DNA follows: TGTGCCAGCAGTAGGGCAAGCAGGACGGGAAACATTCAGTACTTC. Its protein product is CASSRASRTGNIQYF.

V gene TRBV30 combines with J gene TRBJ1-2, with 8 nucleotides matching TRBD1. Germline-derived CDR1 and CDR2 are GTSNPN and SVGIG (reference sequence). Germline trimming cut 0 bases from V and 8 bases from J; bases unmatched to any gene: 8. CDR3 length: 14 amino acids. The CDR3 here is CAWSVLSGGSGYTF. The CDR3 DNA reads TGTGCCTGGAGTGTACTTTCAGGGGGCTCCGGCTACACCTTC.